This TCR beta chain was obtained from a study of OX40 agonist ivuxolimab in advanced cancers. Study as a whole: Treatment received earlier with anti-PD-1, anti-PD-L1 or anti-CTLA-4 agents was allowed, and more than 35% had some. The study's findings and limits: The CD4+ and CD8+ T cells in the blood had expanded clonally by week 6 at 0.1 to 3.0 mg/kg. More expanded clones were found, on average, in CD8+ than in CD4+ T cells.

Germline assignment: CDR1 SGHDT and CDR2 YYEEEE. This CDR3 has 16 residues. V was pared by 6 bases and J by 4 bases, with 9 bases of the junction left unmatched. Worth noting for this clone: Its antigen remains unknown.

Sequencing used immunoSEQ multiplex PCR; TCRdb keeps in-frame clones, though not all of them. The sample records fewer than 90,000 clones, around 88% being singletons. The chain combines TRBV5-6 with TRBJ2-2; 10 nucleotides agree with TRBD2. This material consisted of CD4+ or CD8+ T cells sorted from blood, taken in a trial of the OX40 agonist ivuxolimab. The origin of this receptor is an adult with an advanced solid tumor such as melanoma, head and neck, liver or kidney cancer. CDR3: CASTLWGTSATGELFF. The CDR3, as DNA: TGTGCCAGCACCCTCTGGGGGACTAGCGCCACCGGGGAGCTGTTTTTT. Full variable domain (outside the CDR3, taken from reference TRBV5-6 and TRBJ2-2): DAGVTQSPTHLIKTRGQQVTLRCSPKSGHDTVSWYQQALGQGPQFIFQYYEEEERQRGNFPDRFSGHQFPNYSSELNVNALLLGDSALYLCASTLWGTSATGELFFGEGSRLTVL.